Listed below are T cell receptor beta chains from one sample, sequenced in a study of blood T cell repertoires in COVID-19. Measured with immunoSEQ multiplex PCR; TCRdb has only the in-frame clones, and not every one. The profile shows about 210,000 clones, roughly 89% of them singletons. What was sequenced was PBMCs or T cells enriched from blood (not recorded which). The receptors stem from a man in his late teens or twenties with acute COVID-19. CDR3s include the opening cysteine and the closing phenylalanine or tryptophan. A D gene is named only where the DNA matches it firmly. The size field is filled for only some rows; it gives once, few, many or a size class.

clone_size	cdr3_length	d_call	v_call	j_call	cdr3_aa	cdr3_nt
NA	13	NA	TRBV19	TRBJ1-2	CASSIGTFYGYTF	TGTGCCAGTAGTATCGGGACATTTTATGGCTACACCTTC
NA	14	NA	TRBV5-1	TRBJ2-2	CASRGHSNTGELFF	TGCGCCAGCAGGGGACATTCGAACACCGGGGAGCTGTTTTTT
NA	14	TRBD2	TRBV27	TRBJ2-1	CASSSSGMYNEQFF	TGTGCCAGCAGTTCTAGCGGAATGTACAATGAGCAGTTCTTC
NA	13	NA	TRBV28	TRBJ1-1	CASSSLPGTEAFF	TGTGCCAGCAGTTCCCTTCCGGGGACTGAAGCTTTCTTT
few	14	NA	TRBV2	TRBJ2-7	CASSAWDTAYEQYF	TGTGCCAGCAGTGCTTGGGACACCGCCTACGAGCAGTACTTC
NA	13	NA	TRBV7-9	TRBJ2-1	CASRSGSRYEQFF	TGTGCCAGCAGGTCAGGCAGCAGGTATGAGCAGTTCTTC
few	14	TRBD2	TRBV6-5	TRBJ2-2	CASLQRENTGELFF	TGTGCCAGCCTCCAGCGGGAGAACACCGGGGAGCTGTTTTTT
NA	15	TRBD1	TRBV2	TRBJ2-2	CASRGQSTHTGELFF	TGTGCCAGCCGGGGACAGTCCACGCACACCGGGGAGCTGTTTTTT
NA	16	NA	TRBV4-1	TRBJ2-1	CASSQVLGLIVGEQFF	TGCGCCAGCAGCCAAGTGTTAGGACTTATCGTTGGTGAGCAGTTCTTC
once	15	NA	TRBV5-1	TRBJ2-5	CASSFTQNQQETQYF	TGCGCCAGCAGCTTCACGCAGAACCAACAAGAGACCCAGTACTTC
NA	16	TRBD2	TRBV5-4	TRBJ2-1	CASSLEASGWANEQFF	TGTGCCAGCAGCTTGGAGGCTAGCGGATGGGCCAATGAGCAGTTCTTC
few	12	NA	TRBV7-9	TRBJ1-2	CASSGQRQGYTF	TGTGCCAGCTCAGGACAGAGGCAGGGCTACACCTTC
NA	15	NA	TRBV24-1	TRBJ2-1	CATSDLGTPGNEQFF	TGTGCCACCAGTGATTTAGGGACTCCCGGCAATGAGCAGTTCTTC
NA	14	NA	TRBV18	TRBJ1-1	CASSPGRGDTEAFF	TGTGCCAGCTCACCAGGACGGGGGGACACTGAAGCTTTCTTT
NA	16	NA	TRBV10-1	TRBJ2-7	CASSESIARRYYEQYF	TGCGCCAGCAGTGAGTCGATAGCGAGACGGTACTACGAGCAGTACTTC
NA	16	NA	TRBV7-3	TRBJ2-7	CASSSGDWDRSYEQYF	TGTGCCAGCAGCTCGGGAGACTGGGACCGCTCCTACGAGCAGTACTTC
NA	16	NA	TRBV5-1	TRBJ2-1	CASSLESGNPSNEQFF	TGCGCCAGCAGCTTGGAGAGCGGTAACCCCTCCAATGAGCAGTTCTTC
few	12	NA	TRBV3-1/TRBV3-2	TRBJ1-2	CASRQGAGGYTF	TGTGCCAGCAGACAGGGTGCGGGTGGCTACACCTTC
NA	16	TRBD1	TRBV18	TRBJ2-7	CASSPRPAGGVSEQYF	TGTGCCAGCTCACCTCGACCCGCAGGGGGCGTCTCCGAGCAGTACTTC
NA	15	NA	TRBV7-2	TRBJ2-7	CASSSTGTPTYEQYF	TGTGCCAGCAGCTCCACCGGGACACCAACCTACGAGCAGTACTTC
NA	15	NA	TRBV4-3	TRBJ2-7	CASSSLLAPTYEQYF	TGCGCCAGCAGCTCCCTATTAGCGCCTACCTACGAGCAGTACTTC
NA	16	TRBD1	TRBV28	TRBJ1-2	CASSPIRSQGQGGYTF	TGTGCCAGCAGCCCTATACGCTCACAGGGGCAGGGTGGCTACACCTTC
NA	14	TRBD1	TRBV7-2	TRBJ2-2	CASSPDRDTGELFF	TGTGCCAGCAGTCCAGACAGGGACACCGGGGAGCTGTTTTTT
NA	18	TRBD2	TRBV18	TRBJ2-1	CASSPPRLAGGRRNEQFF	TGTGCCAGCTCACCACCTCGGCTAGCGGGAGGCCGAAGAAATGAGCAGTTCTTC
NA	14	TRBD1	TRBV30	TRBJ1-2	CAWTGGSGGYGYTF	TGTGCCTGGACAGGGGGCTCAGGGGGCTATGGCTACACCTTC
NA	12	NA	TRBV11-2	TRBJ1-3	CASTPSGNTIYF	TGTGCCAGCACCCCTTCTGGAAACACCATATATTTT
NA	13	NA	TRBV27	TRBJ2-7	CASSLGGSYEQYF	TGTGCCAGCAGTTTGGGGGGATCCTACGAGCAGTACTTC
NA	13	NA	TRBV28	TRBJ1-2	CASSFGGPYGYTF	TGTGCCAGCAGTTTTGGAGGACCCTATGGCTACACCTTC
NA	13	NA	TRBV12-3/TRBV12-4	TRBJ1-5	CASSFLNSQPQHF	TGTGCCAGCAGTTTCTTGAATAGCCAGCCCCAGCATTTT
NA	13	NA	TRBV5-1	TRBJ2-5	CASRPLVQETQYF	TGCGCCAGCAGGCCACTGGTTCAAGAGACCCAGTACTTC
NA	14	TRBD1	TRBV7-3	TRBJ1-1	CASSLDREAAEAFF	TGTGCCAGCAGCTTAGACAGGGAGGCGGCTGAAGCTTTCTTT
NA	14	NA	TRBV4-3	TRBJ1-5	CASSQDRGNQPQHF	TGCGCCAGCAGCCAAGACAGAGGAAATCAGCCCCAGCATTTT